Included here is one T cell receptor (beta chain) sequence, with context. Its antigen is not identified. Trimming removed 1 base from V and 7 bases from J; junction bases left unmatched: 6. Germline loops: CDR1 SGHRS, CDR2 YFSETQ. The CDR3 sequence is 14 residues long. Donors had nominal health at sampling but likely had unrecorded immune exposures. The data were taken from a study of cytomegalovirus exposure and HLA in healthy donors. Study-wide results and limits: Later on, an analysis found that several of the most significant clusters appeared to be linked to common viral pathogens, which included parvovirus B19. A later analysis linked a missense DCLRE1C variant to TCR beta V- and J-gene trimming. High sensitivity and specificity were reportedly achieved when the classifier diagnosed cytomegalovirus status.

Amplification used 60 Vbeta primers and 13 Jbeta primers. TCRdb's table, derived via immunoSEQ multiplex PCR, lists solely in-frame clones and lacks some. The sample comprises about 150,000 clones, 64% of which are singletons, and 3% rests with the top ten. The origin of this receptor is a woman in her 30s in good health and CMV-seropositive. The J gene is TRBJ1-2, the V gene TRBV5-1; 8 nucleotides align to TRBD1. The sequenced sample consisted of PBMCs. Here the CDR3 reads CASSLLGQGSGYTF. In DNA form, the CDR3 reads TGCGCCAGCAGCTTGTTAGGACAGGGAAGTGGCTACACCTTC.